Below, 21 T cell receptor beta chains from the same sample are listed, as sequenced in a study of T-cell memory formation after mild COVID-19. From the 5' RACE reads, TCRdb called clonotypes with MiXCR, one entry per CDR3 protein. The table includes some 200,000 distinct CDR3 sequences, more than 8% detected once. The sequencing sample was made of PBMCs or a T cell subset sorted from them (not recorded which). Every receptor here comes from a man younger than 30 who had mild COVID-19 (a few samples of this study predate the infection). Cell type and time point are not known.

CDR3 residues: CASSQSYTGTVSYEQYF. As DNA, the CDR3 is TGTGCCAGCAGCCAATCGTATACTGGCACGGTTTCCTACGAGCAGTACTTC. V usage is TRBV3-1 and J usage is TRBJ2-7; D not certain. Trimming pared 2 bases from V and 1 base from J, leaving 18 bases between. The CDR3 sequence is 17 residues long. Germline V lookup: CDR1 LGHDT, CDR2 YNNKEL (reference sequence).

This clonotype was detected a few times. V usage is TRBV21-1 and J usage is TRBJ2-1; the table calls TRBD2, which could not be checked here. TRBV21-1 is a recognized pseudogene. The CDR3 extends over 15 amino acids. The chain's CDR3 is CASSKTGPAGDEQFF. CDR3 sequence (DNA): TGTGCCAGCAGCAAGACCGGGCCCGCTGGCGATGAGCAGTTCTTC.

This clonotype has more than one count but fewer than ten. The chain recombines TRBV11-2 with TRBJ1-2; TRBD1 matches at 7 bases. The junction had 8 bases not matched to a gene; V was cut back by 5 bases and J by 8 bases. The CDR3 is 13 amino acids. The germline V gene encodes CDR1 SGHAT and CDR2 FQNNGV. In nucleotides, the CDR3 is TGTGCCAGCAGCCCACAGGGGCGAGAGGGCTACACCTTC. As protein: CASSPQGREGYTF.

The genes are TRBV5-1 and TRBJ1-1; 7 bases map to TRBD1. This CDR3 has 15 residues. V dropped 2 bases and J dropped 2; count of bases not matched to a gene: 6. The germline V gene encodes CDR1 SGHRS and CDR2 YFSETQ. The CDR3 DNA reads TGCGCCAGCAGCTTAAGGACAGGTTATAACACTGAAGCTTTCTTT. This translates into CASSLRTGYNTEAFF. Based on the CDR3 plus reference TRBV5-1 and TRBJ1-1, the full variable domain is KAGVTQTPRYLIKTRGQQVTLSCSPISGHRSVSWYQQTPGQGLQFLFEYFSETQRNKGNFPGRFSGRQFSNSRSEMNVSTLELGDSALYLCASSLRTGYNTEAFFGQGTRLTVV.

The table lists this clonotype with a few counts. The chain carries TRBV20-1 and TRBJ2-7, with D tentatively TRBD1 or TRBD2 (5 bases each). The V gene's germline CDR1 is DFQATT and CDR2 SNEGSKA (reference sequence). The CDR3 extends over 13 amino acids. Trimming removed 5 bases from V and 5 bases from J, with 16 bases in between. DNA for the CDR3: TGCAGTGCTCGGATGGATAGGGACCACGAGCAGTACTTC. This codes for CSARMDRDHEQYF.

This clonotype was seen many times. V is TRBV20-1 and J is TRBJ2-7; D uncertain. The CDR3 spans 14 residues. Trimming cost V 0 bases and J 5 bases, with 14 bases left between them. Germline assignment: CDR1 DFQATT and CDR2 SNEGSKA (reference sequence). Here the CDR3 reads CSARESSRADEQYV. The CDR3 nucleotides read TGCAGTGCTAGAGAATCGTCAAGGGCAGACGAGCAGTACGTC.

At least ten counts were recorded for this clonotype. The chain combines TRBV6-5 with TRBJ2-2; TRBD1 might be the D (5 bases). This CDR3 region has 15 residues. Germline-derived CDR1 and CDR2 are MNHEY and SVGAGI. Trimming took off 0 bases at V and 4 bases at J, with 9 bases between the two ends. CDR3 loop: CASSYSSGFTGELFF. The CDR3 DNA reads as TGTGCCAGCAGTTACTCGTCAGGGTTCACCGGGGAGCTGTTTTTT.

This clonotype came up many times. The rearrangement uses TRBV7-8 and TRBJ2-3; 10 bases agree with TRBD1. The J segment lost 5 bases and the V segment lost 0 bases, leaving 8 bases of the junction unmatched. Germline CDR1 and CDR2: SGHVS and FQNEAQ. The CDR3 runs to 17 residues. The CDR3 sequence is CASSLAPWDRGGDTQYF. CDR3 nucleotide sequence: TGTGCCAGCAGCTTAGCCCCCTGGGACAGGGGTGGAGATACGCAGTATTTT.

This clonotype was counted at least ten times. The junction departs from the called germline gene at one end, perhaps through a read error. This chain joins TRBV28 and TRBJ2-4; D unclear. Germline CDR1 reads MDHEN; CDR2 reads SYDVKM. This CDR3 comprises 12 residues. This CDR3 reads CASSPDRLSTDF. DNA for the CDR3: TGTGCCAGCAGCCCGGACCGCTTAAGTACGGACTTC.

In this sample, this clonotype turned up a few times. V and J are TRBV7-8 and TRBJ1-1; D not certain. Between the trimmed V and J ends, which lost 2 bases and 5 bases, there was a span of 9 bases. Germline CDR1 and CDR2: SGHVS and FQNEAQ. The CDR3 contains 13 residues. The DNA for the CDR3 is TGTGCCAGCAGCTTACAAGGGCGGACTGAAGCTTTCTTT. Translating it yields CASSLQGRTEAFF.

This clonotype has more than one count but fewer than ten. The chain couples TRBV4-3 to TRBJ1-2; D is possibly TRBD1 (5 bases). The germline V gene encodes CDR1 LGHNA and CDR2 YSLEER. V was clipped by 3 bases and J by 2 bases, with 13 bases between them. The CDR3 covers 15 residues. CDR3 sequence reads: CASSQGWDLNYGYTF. The CDR3 DNA reads as TGCGCCAGCAGCCAGGGCTGGGACTTGAACTATGGCTACACCTTC.

In its sample, this clonotype was seen many times. J is TRBJ2-3 and V is TRBV7-2; D remains unclear. This CDR3 comprises 13 residues. V lost 5 bases and J 6 bases, leaving 12 bases between the germline ends. Germline lookup yields CDR1 SGHTA and CDR2 FQGNSA. CDR3 residues: CASSNGGADTQYF. The CDR3 DNA reads as TGTGCCAGCAGCAACGGTGGCGCCGATACGCAGTATTTT.

The CDR3 DNA follows: TGTGCCAGCTCACCAGAGGCACGTACAAACATTCAGTACTTC. This translates into CASSPEARTNIQYF. The chain joins TRBV18 to TRBJ2-4; D is ambiguous. CDR1 KGHSH and CDR2 LQKENI come from the germline V gene. The CDR3 length is 14 residues. The V and J ends lost 2 bases and 6 bases respectively, with 11 bases between them.

This clonotype occurred a few times. J is TRBJ1-1 and V is TRBV9; D gene uncertain. CDR3 size: 13 residues. Looked up from germline, CDR1 is SGDLS and CDR2 is YYNGEE. V was clipped by 0 bases and J by 5 bases, with 8 bases between them. The CDR3 DNA reads as TGTGCCAGCAGCGTAGGTAAGGGTACTGAAGCTTTCTTT. This translates into CASSVGKGTEAFF.

In its sample, this clonotype was seen a few times. The chain employs TRBV7-8 and TRBJ1-1, with D perhaps TRBD1 (5 bases). V was cut by 0 bases and J by 1 base, with 18 bases left in between. Germline V CDR1 and CDR2: SGHVS, FQNEAQ. This CDR3 has 18 residues. For the CDR3, the DNA is TGTGCCAGCAGCTTAGCACCTCCCGGGGCCCTTGGGAACACTGAAGCTTTCTTT. Its protein product is CASSLAPPGALGNTEAFF. The full variable domain, completed using reference TRBV7-8 and TRBJ1-1, is GAGVSQSPRYKVAKRGQDVALRCDPISGHVSLFWYQQALGQGPEFLTYFQNEAQLDKSGLPSDRFFAERPEGSVSTLKIQRTQQEDSAVYLCASSLAPPGALGNTEAFFGQGTRLTVV.

This clonotype was seen ten or more times. The chain combines TRBV11-2 with TRBJ2-2; no clear D gene. The ends were cut back, 5 bases at V and 9 bases at J, with 13 bases in the middle. Germline CDR1 SGHAT, CDR2 FQNNGV. The CDR3 consists of 13 residues. This CDR3 reads CASSPPYSWELFF. The CDR3 DNA sequence: TGTGCCAGCAGCCCACCATATAGTTGGGAGCTGTTTTTT.

The chain links TRBV12-3 or TRBV12-4 to TRBJ2-5, with TRBD1 matching 8 bases. V lost 0 bases to trimming and J lost 6 bases; unmatched junction nucleotides: 12. This CDR3 comprises 17 residues. The CDR3 protein is CASSLARGRGLEKTQYF. The CDR3, as DNA: TGTGCCAGCAGTTTAGCGCGAGGCAGGGGGCTGGAAAAGACCCAGTACTTC.

This clonotype came up a few times. This chain uses TRBV6-6 with TRBJ1-6, with D possibly being TRBD1 (6 bases). The V end was cut by 5 bases, the J end by 7 bases, with 15 bases between. The CDR3 runs to 15 residues. The germline V gene has CDR1 MNHNY and CDR2 SVGAGI (reference sequence). DNA for the CDR3: TGTGCCAGCAGTCCGTCCGGGGGCAGAAATTCACCCCTCCACTTT. This gives the protein CASSPSGGRNSPLHF.

The rearrangement uses TRBV27 and TRBJ1-2, with a possible D match to TRBD1 (5 bases). V was clipped by 5 bases and J by 4 bases, with 14 bases between them. Germline loops: CDR1 MNHEY, CDR2 SMNVEV (reference sequence). This CDR3 region has 14 residues. The DNA of the CDR3 is TGTGCCAGCAGTCCCCGGGGGGGGGTCTATGGCTACACCTTC. Translation: CASSPRGGVYGYTF.

The rearrangement uses TRBV23-1 and TRBJ2-5; D perhaps matches TRBD1 (5 bases). TRBV23-1 is an open reading frame whose function is uncertain. V lost 6 bases and J 4 bases, leaving 18 bases between the germline ends. CDR3 length: 15 residues. This chain's CDR3 is CASRRLAWGGETQYF. CDR3 nucleotides: TGCGCCAGCAGAAGACTGGCTTGGGGCGGAGAGACCCAGTACTTC.

This clonotype was picked up a small number of times. This rearrangement joins TRBV9 to TRBJ2-7; 10 bases are a match to TRBD1. V was clipped by 3 bases and J by 3 bases; unmatched bases: 6. Germline CDR1 SGDLS, CDR2 YYNGEE. This CDR3 comprises 15 residues. This CDR3 is CASSGPRDRGYEQYV. CDR3 nucleotides: TGTGCCAGCAGCGGGCCTAGGGACAGGGGCTACGAGCAGTACGTC.